One and the same sample provided the 12 T cell receptor beta chains below, sequenced in a study of blood T cell repertoires in COVID-19. The method was immunoSEQ multiplex PCR; TCRdb's version includes in-frame clones alone and lacks a portion of them. The sample carries hundreds of thousands of clones, roughly 87% recorded once. What was sequenced was PBMCs or T cells enriched from blood (not recorded which). All receptors derive from a woman younger than 35 who had recovered from COVID-19.

The rearrangement joins TRBV10-2 to TRBJ1-1; TRBD1 might be the D (6 bases). The ends were cut back, 5 bases at V and 3 bases at J, with 7 bases in the middle. Germline V gives CDR1 WSHSY, CDR2 SAAADI. The CDR3 consists of 12 residues. In DNA form, the CDR3 reads TGCGCCAGCAGTCAGGGGTACACTGAAGCTTTCTTT. Amino acid sequence: CASSQGYTEAFF.

The V gene is TRBV27, the J gene TRBJ2-3; TRBD2 matches 9 bases. The J segment lost 0 bases and the V segment lost 3 bases, leaving 4 bases of the junction unmatched. Germline values: CDR1 MNHEY, CDR2 SMNVEV (reference sequence). The CDR3 length is 16 residues. The CDR3 sequence is CASSFSGGTSTDTQYF. CDR3 sequence (DNA): TGTGCCAGCAGTTTTAGCGGGGGAACTAGCACAGATACGCAGTATTTT.

This CDR3 is CASSTGQPNQPQHF. The CDR3 region has the DNA TGTGCCAGCAGCACGGGACAGCCCAATCAGCCCCAGCATTTT. V usage is TRBV7-2 and J usage is TRBJ1-5, with 7 bases aligning to TRBD1. Trimming cost V 5 bases and J 3 bases; bases outside gene matches: 4. Germline V gene data show CDR1 as SGHTA and CDR2 as FQGNSA. The CDR3 extends over 14 amino acids.

This chain connects TRBV28 to TRBJ2-7; maybe TRBD2 (6 bases). Deletions cut 2 bases from V and 2 bases from J, with 13 bases between. This CDR3 comprises 15 residues. Germline V gene sequence: CDR1 MDHEN, CDR2 SYDVKM. The CDR3 bases are TGTGCCAGCAGTTTAGCACTAGCTGGTACCTACGAGCAGTACTTC. Translating it yields CASSLALAGTYEQYF.

A note on this clone: The identical CDR3 is also encoded by other nucleotide sequences in the sample. V gene TRBV7-9 combines with J gene TRBJ1-5, with D perhaps TRBD1 (6 bases). This CDR3 has 14 amino acids. V was clipped by 0 bases and J by 4 bases, with 7 bases between them. Germline values: CDR1 SEHNR, CDR2 FQNEAQ (reference sequence). The chain's CDR3 is CASSLAGGNQPQHF. CDR3 DNA: TGTGCCAGCAGCTTAGCAGGGGGAAATCAGCCCCAGCATTTT.

The V and J genes are TRBV28 and TRBJ2-4; perhaps TRBD2 as D (5 bases). Germline V gene lookup returns CDR1 MDHEN and CDR2 SYDVKM. The CDR3 consists of 13 residues. With 3 bases removed from V and 13 bases from J, the gap between germline ends came to 16 bases. CDR3 region: CASSLLETSGQYF. The DNA of the CDR3 is TGTGCCAGCAGTTTGCTCGAAACGAGCGGACAGTACTTC.

The chain links TRBV19 to TRBJ2-2; 8 nucleotides agree with TRBD1. Unmatched junction bases numbered 16, after V lost 8 bases and J lost 5 bases. CDR1 is LNHDA, CDR2 SQIVND, per germline (reference sequence). CDR3 length equals 17 residues. Written as DNA, the CDR3 is TGTGCCAGTGGGGACTTCCCCGGGACAGGAATTACCGGGGAGCTGTTTTTT. Translated, it gives CASGDFPGTGITGELFF.

The V and J genes are TRBV5-5 and TRBJ2-3; D gene unclear. The CDR3 runs 11 residues. V shed 6 bases and J shed 5 bases, with 7 bases lying between them. Per germline, CDR1 SGHKS and CDR2 YYEKEE (reference sequence). This CDR3 reads CASIYRDTQYF. The CDR3 coding sequence is TGTGCCAGCATCTACAGAGATACGCAGTATTTT.

The chain links TRBV2 to TRBJ1-2; no clear D. V gave up 8 bases and J gave up 6 bases, with 16 bases separating them. From germline, CDR1 is SNHLY and CDR2 FYNNEI. The CDR3 consists of 13 residues. The CDR3 DNA reads as TGTGCCAGCTCTCGGACCGCGGAGGATGGCTACACCTTC. Protein: CASSRTAEDGYTF.

The gene calls are TRBV11-3 and TRBJ2-3; D is possibly TRBD2 (6 bases). V lost 4 bases and J 7 bases, leaving 18 bases between the germline ends. CDR1 is SGHNT and CDR2 is YENEEA in the germline V gene. The CDR3 is 15 amino acids. The CDR3 DNA sequence: TGTGCCAGCAGCTCCTCGGGGGAACAGCGACATACGCAGTATTTT. Translating it yields CASSSSGEQRHTQYF.

The chain recombines TRBV6-6 with TRBJ2-7; the match to TRBD1 covers 9 bases. This CDR3 has 12 residues. The germline gives CDR1 MNHNY, CDR2 SVGAGI (reference sequence). With V trimmed by 5 bases and J by 6 bases, 2 bases remained unmatched. The CDR3 DNA sequence: TGTGCCAGCAGTGGGACAGGGCGCGAGCAGTACTTC. The encoded protein is CASSGTGREQYF.

The chain carries TRBV6-6 and TRBJ1-2; 10 bases align to TRBD1. After removal of 5 bases from V and 8 bases from J, the junction contained 8 bases not matched to a gene. The germline gives CDR1 MNHNY, CDR2 SVGAGI (reference sequence). This CDR3 comprises 14 residues. The CDR3 spells CASSNPDRGRGYTF. The CDR3 nucleotides read TGTGCCAGCAGTAACCCGGACAGGGGGAGGGGCTACACCTTC.